Shown below are 32 T cell receptor beta chains from a single sample sequenced in a study of cytomegalovirus exposure and HLA in healthy donors. The PCR ran on 60 Vbeta and 13 Jbeta primers. The protocol was immunoSEQ multiplex PCR, while the TCRdb copy is restricted to in-frame clones and leaves out a portion. The sample contains roughly 110,000 clones, roughly 73% of which appear only once. The sequenced material came from PBMCs. These receptors were taken from a woman in her 30s in good health and CMV-seronegative.

The chain combines TRBV25-1 with TRBJ2-5; possibly TRBD2 for D (6 bases). CDR1 is MGHDK, CDR2 SYGVNS, per germline. V was pared by 1 base and J by 4 bases, with 16 bases between. CDR3 length: 16 amino acids. The CDR3 spells CASSEFPVGGIETQYF. The CDR3 DNA reads TGTGCCAGCAGTGAATTTCCGGTCGGAGGGATAGAGACCCAGTACTTC.

The V gene is TRBV13, the J gene TRBJ1-2; 7 bases align to TRBD1. The V gene end was trimmed by 3 bases and the J gene end by 2 bases; junction bases not matched to a gene: 12. There are 17 residues in the CDR3. Per the germline V gene, CDR1 is PRHDT and CDR2 is FYEKMQ (reference sequence). The CDR3 loop reads CASSLSYYRGENYGYTF. Written as DNA, the CDR3 is TGTGCCAGCAGCTTGTCATACTACAGGGGAGAAAACTATGGCTACACCTTC.

Only a few counts were recorded for this clone. The chain joins TRBV19 to TRBJ1-5; the match to TRBD1 covers 8 bases. The germline gives CDR1 LNHDA, CDR2 SQIVND (reference sequence). Trimming removed 7 bases from V and 2 bases from J; junction bases left unmatched: 16. This CDR3 region has 18 residues. This CDR3 is CASTKKGQVSLGNQPQHF. CDR3 DNA: TGTGCCAGTACCAAAAAGGGACAGGTCTCGTTAGGCAATCAGCCCCAGCATTTT. The complete variable domain, with remaining parts taken from reference TRBV19 and TRBJ1-5, reads DGGITQSPKYLFRKEGQNVTLSCEQNLNHDAMYWYRQDPGQGLRLIYYSQIVNDFQKGDIAEGYSVSREKKESFPLTVTSAQKNPTAFYLCASTKKGQVSLGNQPQHFGDGTRLSIL.

The chain links TRBV9 to TRBJ1-1; unclear D gene. The CDR3 loop spans 13 amino acids. V shed 3 bases and J shed 0 bases, with 6 bases lying between them. Germline CDR1 is SGDLS and CDR2 is YYNGEE. CDR3 amino acids: CASSDSLNTEAFF. The CDR3 nucleotides are TGTGCCAGCAGCGACTCCTTGAACACTGAAGCTTTCTTT. Variable domain in full (rest from reference TRBV9 and TRBJ1-1): DSGVTQTPKHLITATGQRVTLRCSPRSGDLSVYWYQQSLDQGLQFLIQYYNGEERAKGNILERFSAQQFPDLHSELNLSSLELGDSALYFCASSDSLNTEAFFGQGTRLTVV.

This clone came up a few times. V usage is TRBV25-1 and J usage is TRBJ1-1; no clear D. V lost 8 bases and J lost 0, with 13 bases in between. The CDR3 consists of 14 residues. Per the germline V gene, CDR1 is MGHDK and CDR2 is SYGVNS. The CDR3 DNA reads as TGTGCCAGCTCCTCGGACGGGGTGAACACTGAAGCTTTCTTT. The encoded protein is CASSSDGVNTEAFF.

The V gene is TRBV6-5, the J gene TRBJ2-7; D is uncertain. This CDR3 has 14 amino acids. The germline V gene encodes CDR1 MNHEY and CDR2 SVGAGI. V was cut by 0 bases and J by 3 bases, with 9 bases left in between. CDR3 nucleotide sequence: TGTGCCAGCAGTTACTCAGCTAGAAACTACGAGCAGTACTTC. Amino acids: CASSYSARNYEQYF.

The chain couples TRBV6-1 to TRBJ2-7; 9 bases line up with TRBD1. In germline, CDR1 is MNHNS, CDR2 SASEGT. The CDR3 has 15 residues. V lost 2 bases to trimming and J lost 5 bases; unmatched junction nucleotides: 7. The CDR3 region has the DNA TGTGCCAGCAGTGAATATGGGACAGGGTTTAACGAGCAGTACTTC. Translation: CASSEYGTGFNEQYF.

This chain connects TRBV4-2 to TRBJ1-2; TRBD1 aligns across 7 bases. The trim removed 3 bases at V and 2 bases at J, leaving 6 bases unmatched. The CDR3 loop spans 15 amino acids. The germline V gene encodes CDR1 LGHNA and CDR2 YNFKEQ. This CDR3 reads CASSHSGTANYGYTF. As DNA, the CDR3 is TGTGCCAGCAGCCATTCCGGGACAGCCAACTATGGCTACACCTTC.

The rearrangement uses TRBV4-3 and TRBJ1-1, with 8 bases matching TRBD1. V gave up 1 base and J gave up 8 bases; unmatched junction bases: 6. This CDR3 contains 14 residues. Germline CDR1 and CDR2: LGHNA and YSLEER. The CDR3 region has the DNA TGCGCCAGCAGCCAAGGGACAGGGCTTTCGGAAGCTTTCTTT. Protein product: CASSQGTGLSEAFF.

The chain recombines TRBV6-5 with TRBJ1-4; 9 nucleotides align to TRBD1. The CDR3 runs to 15 residues. V trimming: 4 bases; J trimming: 7 bases; junction bases outside the gene matches: 7. CDR1 and CDR2 (germline): MNHEY, SVGAGI. The CDR3 region has the DNA TGTGCCAGCAGTTCACCGGGACAGGGTAGTGAAAAACTGTTTTTT. Its translation: CASSSPGQGSEKLFF.

The chain carries TRBV30 and TRBJ2-1; D uncertain. The germline gives CDR1 GTSNPN, CDR2 SVGIG (reference sequence). V shed 4 bases and J shed 10 bases, with 11 bases lying between them. The CDR3 totals 11 residues. The CDR3 DNA sequence: TGTGCCTGGAACTTTCTAGACGAGCAGTTCTTC. Translated, it gives CAWNFLDEQFF.

The chain uses TRBV7-9 and TRBJ1-1; D not certain. Germline CDR1 and CDR2: SEHNR and FQNEAQ (reference sequence). Trimming took off 5 bases at V and 2 bases at J, with 12 bases between the two ends. The CDR3 is made up of 14 amino acids. For the CDR3, the DNA is TGTGCCAGCAGCCTTGGAGGTTTAAACACTGAAGCTTTCTTT. Translated: CASSLGGLNTEAFF. Full variable domain (outside the CDR3, taken from reference TRBV7-9 and TRBJ1-1): DTGVSQNPRHKITKRGQNVTFRCDPISEHNRLYWYRQTLGQGPEFLTYFQNEAQLEKSRLLSDRFSAERPKGSFSTLEIQRTEQGDSAMYLCASSLGGLNTEAFFGQGTRLTVV.

This clone was recorded a few times. This sequence joins TRBV2 and TRBJ1-5; the D gene is possibly TRBD1 (5 bases). V was clipped by 4 bases and J by 6 bases, with 16 bases between them. Germline V gene sequence: CDR1 SNHLY, CDR2 FYNNEI. The CDR3 is 15 amino acids. The CDR3 spells CASSGQPPSVQPQHF. DNA for the CDR3: TGTGCCAGCAGTGGACAGCCCCCCAGCGTTCAGCCCCAGCATTTT.

This rearrangement joins TRBV30 to TRBJ1-6; weak D call: TRBD1 (5 bases). The V end was cut by 0 bases, the J end by 13 bases, with 13 bases between. CDR1 is GTSNPN and CDR2 is SVGIG in the germline V gene (reference sequence). The CDR3 runs 13 residues. Here the CDR3 DNA reads TGTGCCTGGAGTGTAGACAGTTCAGGTCCCCTCCACTTT. Encoded protein: CAWSVDSSGPLHF.

The rearrangement joins TRBV5-1 to TRBJ2-7; 7 nucleotides match TRBD1. Trimming took 4 bases from V and 5 from J; bases not matched to a gene: 15. Germline CDR1 is SGHRS and CDR2 is YFSETQ. The CDR3 covers 16 residues. CDR3 sequence reads: CASSPSSTGSGNEQYF. As DNA, the CDR3 is TGCGCCAGCAGCCCTTCGTCGACAGGGAGCGGAAACGAGCAGTACTTC.

This rearrangement joins TRBV5-1 to TRBJ2-3; 8 bases line up with TRBD2. Unmatched junction bases numbered 15, after V lost 4 bases and J lost 2 bases. Germline-derived CDR1 and CDR2 are SGHRS and YFSETQ. CDR3 length: 18 amino acids. Here the CDR3 DNA reads TGCGCCAGCAGCCCGGGGGGGATCGGGACTCGATCCACAGATACGCAGTATTTT. Residues: CASSPGGIGTRSTDTQYF.

The chain couples TRBV14 to TRBJ1-2; D not resolved. Trimming stripped 1 base from V and 14 bases from J, with 14 bases between. Germline loops: CDR1 SGHDN, CDR2 FVKESK. The CDR3 totals 12 residues. The CDR3 region has the DNA TGTGCCAGCAGCCAAGGCCCAGAAGCGGGAACCTTC. As protein: CASSQGPEAGTF.

The chain is built from TRBV30 and TRBJ1-1; 10 nucleotides agree with TRBD1. The CDR3 is 14 amino acids. Per germline, CDR1 GTSNPN and CDR2 SVGIG (reference sequence). V was pared by 5 bases and J by 7 bases, with 10 bases of the junction left unmatched. The CDR3 bases are TGTGCCTGGTTCACCGGGACAGGGGCTGGTGAAGCTTTCTTT. This encodes CAWFTGTGAGEAFF.

The chain links TRBV5-1 to TRBJ2-2; D possibly corresponds to TRBD1 (6 bases). The V gene's germline CDR1 is SGHRS and CDR2 YFSETQ. V lost 4 bases and J 7 bases, leaving 14 bases between the germline ends. The length of the CDR3 is 14 residues. CDR3 nucleotide sequence: TGCGCCAGCAGCGACGTCACAGGGTTCGGGGAGCTGTTTTTT. Its protein product is CASSDVTGFGELFF.

This clone turned up a few times. This chain links TRBV4-3 with TRBJ1-2, with TRBD1 matching 11 bases. V shed 3 bases, J shed 7 bases, and the junction held 4 bases outside the gene matches. The CDR3 consists of 14 residues. CDR1 is LGHNA, CDR2 YSLEER, per germline. CDR3 nucleotide sequence: TGCGCCAGCAGCCATTACGGACAGGGGGCTGGCTACACCTTC. It is translated as CASSHYGQGAGYTF.

This clone was detected once. V and J are TRBV7-9 and TRBJ1-1, with D unresolved. Trimming took off 1 base at V and 0 bases at J, with 6 bases between the two ends. The CDR3 is 14 amino acids. The germline V gene has CDR1 SEHNR and CDR2 FQNEAQ (reference sequence). DNA of the CDR3: TGTGCCAGCAGCTTAGGTACAGTGAACACTGAAGCTTTCTTT. Its translation is CASSLGTVNTEAFF.

V gene TRBV29-1 combines with J gene TRBJ2-2; D is uncertain. V was cut by 3 bases and J by 0 bases, with 5 bases left in between. There are 13 residues in the CDR3. The germline gives CDR1 SQVTM, CDR2 ANQGSEA. DNA for the CDR3: TGCAGCGTTGACCCAGCGAACACCGGGGAGCTGTTTTTT. Its protein is CSVDPANTGELFF.

The J gene is TRBJ2-5, the V gene TRBV4-3, with D unresolved. The germline V and J ends were trimmed by 0 bases and 2 bases, with 7 bases remaining between them. The CDR3 totals 14 residues. Per the germline V gene, CDR1 is LGHNA and CDR2 is YSLEER. This CDR3 is CASSQDVLQETQYF. CDR3 in DNA: TGCGCCAGCAGCCAAGATGTGTTACAAGAGACCCAGTACTTC.

The chain is built from TRBV10-3 and TRBJ1-1; a possible D gene is TRBD1 (6 bases). The CDR3 is made up of 15 amino acids. Germline V gene lookup returns CDR1 ENHRY and CDR2 SYGVKD. V lost 3 bases and J 0 bases, leaving 11 bases between the germline ends. In nucleotides, the CDR3 is TGTGCCATCAGTGAACCAGGGGTGGTGAACACTGAAGCTTTCTTT. Amino acids: CAISEPGVVNTEAFF.

V and J are TRBV7-9 and TRBJ1-3; D gene ambiguous. Germline V lookup: CDR1 SEHNR, CDR2 FQNEAQ (reference sequence). Trimming pared 5 bases from V and 0 bases from J, leaving 17 bases between. This CDR3 region has 17 residues. The CDR3, as DNA: TGTGCCAGCAGCCAAAAAGAGCCGGGTAGCTCTGGAAACACCATATATTTT. Translated: CASSQKEPGSSGNTIYF.

The chain is built from TRBV19 and TRBJ1-5, with TRBD1 matching over 7 bases. Germline V gives CDR1 LNHDA, CDR2 SQIVND (reference sequence). CDR3 length: 15 residues. V was pared by 4 bases and J by 3 bases, with 6 bases of the junction left unmatched. CDR3 amino acids: CASSTHRGPNQPQHF. The CDR3 DNA follows: TGTGCCAGTAGTACCCACAGGGGACCCAATCAGCCCCAGCATTTT.

The rearrangement joins TRBV7-2 to TRBJ1-2, with TRBD1 identical over 9 bases. This CDR3 contains 13 residues. V lost 6 bases and J lost 4; bases outside the gene matches: 3. The germline gives CDR1 SGHTA, CDR2 FQGNSA. CDR3 DNA: TGTGCCAGCAGTGTGACAGGGGGCTATGGCTACACCTTC. Amino acids: CASSVTGGYGYTF. The entire variable domain, with the rest obtained from reference TRBV7-2 and TRBJ1-2, is as follows: GAGVSQSPSNKVTEKGKDVELRCDPISGHTALYWYRQSLGQGLEFLIYFQGNSAPDKSGLPSDRFSAERTGGSVSTLTIQRTQQEDSAVYLCASSVTGGYGYTFGSGTRLTVV.

Worth noting for this clone: One end of the junction varies from germline; a read error may be responsible. V gene TRBV7-7 combines with J gene TRBJ2-3; weak D call: TRBD2 (5 bases). The CDR3 runs to 16 residues. Germline-derived CDR1 and CDR2 are SSHAT and FNYEAQ (reference sequence). CDR3 amino acids: CASSPYSSRRTDTQYF. CDR3 bases: TGTGCTAGCAGCCCCTACAGCTCCCGGAGGACAGATACGCAGTATTTT.

This rearrangement joins TRBV6-5 to TRBJ2-1; D uncertain. V shed 8 bases and J shed 0 bases, with 11 bases lying between them. Germline CDR1 MNHEY, CDR2 SVGAGI. The CDR3 runs to 14 residues. The CDR3 loop reads CASATSGSYNEQFF. The CDR3 coding sequence is TGTGCCAGCGCAACTTCTGGCTCCTACAATGAGCAGTTCTTC.

This clone has only a few counts. The genes are TRBV19 and TRBJ1-2; 7 positions agree with TRBD1. Germline CDR1 and CDR2: LNHDA and SQIVND (reference sequence). V lost 5 bases, J lost 4 bases, and 7 bases stayed unmatched. The CDR3 sequence is 14 residues long. CDR3 bases: TGTGCCAGTAGTTCGACCGGGACAGTCTATGGCTACACCTTC. Amino acid sequence: CASSSTGTVYGYTF.

The gene calls are TRBV30 and TRBJ1-2, with 7 bases fitting TRBD1. The germline V gene has CDR1 GTSNPN and CDR2 SVGIG (reference sequence). The trim removed 1 base at V and 2 bases at J, leaving 1 base unmatched. The CDR3 sequence is 13 residues long. CDR3 coding DNA: TGTGCCTGGAGTGCCAGGGGGAACTATGGCTACACCTTC. Translating it yields CAWSARGNYGYTF.

In this sample, this clone turned up a few times. This chain connects TRBV29-1 to TRBJ2-1, with D hard to call. V gave up 6 bases and J gave up 9 bases, with 15 bases separating them. CDR3 length: 12 residues. Germline assignment: CDR1 SQVTM and CDR2 ANQGSEA. This chain's CDR3 is CSVRSQSTEQFF. The CDR3, as DNA: TGCAGCGTACGTTCCCAGTCAACTGAGCAGTTCTTC.